The entry that follows covers one T cell receptor beta chain sequence. As yet, its antigen is unknown. Here immunoSEQ multiplex PCR was the method, and the copy in TCRdb shows in-frame clones only, minus some. The sample consists of 70,000 to 95,000 clones, approximately 91% of them appearing once. The sample is drawn from a study of T cells in localized non-small cell lung cancer. General study findings and limits: There were a median around 57 of the top 100 tumor clones appearing in adjacent lung.

The source was PBMCs, collected before any cancer treatment. The clonotype was recovered from a woman aged 35 to 70 with stage II squamous cell lung carcinoma.

CDR3 DNA sequence: TGCGCCAGCAGTGAGATGGGGCTAAACACTGAAGCTTTCTTT. It codes for CASSEMGLNTEAFF. The chain links TRBV10-2 to TRBJ1-1, with D perhaps TRBD1 (5 bases). Germline V gives CDR1 WSHSY, CDR2 SAAADI. The CDR3 consists of 14 residues. V shed 2 bases and J shed 2 bases, with 9 bases lying between them.